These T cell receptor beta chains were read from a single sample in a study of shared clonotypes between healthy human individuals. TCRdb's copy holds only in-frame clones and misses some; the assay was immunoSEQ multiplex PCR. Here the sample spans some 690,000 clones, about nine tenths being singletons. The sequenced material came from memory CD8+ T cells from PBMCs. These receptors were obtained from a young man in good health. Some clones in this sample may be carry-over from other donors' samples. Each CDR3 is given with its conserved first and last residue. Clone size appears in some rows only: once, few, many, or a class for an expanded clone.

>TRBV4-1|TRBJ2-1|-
CASSHFGTGNNEQFF
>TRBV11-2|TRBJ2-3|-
CASSLDVIPSPTDTQYF
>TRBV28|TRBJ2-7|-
CASSTAFPGSEGSYEQYF
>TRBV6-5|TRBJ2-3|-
CASSYSSTDTQYF
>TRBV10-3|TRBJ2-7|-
CAIRFDAAYEQYF
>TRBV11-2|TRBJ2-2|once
CASSFPVAGVNTGELFF
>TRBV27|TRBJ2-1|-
CASSLGVGAADEQFF
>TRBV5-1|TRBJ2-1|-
CASSLGVGPYNEQFF
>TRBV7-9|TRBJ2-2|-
CASSLRPLNTGELFF
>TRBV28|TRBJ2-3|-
CASSARGDTDTQYF
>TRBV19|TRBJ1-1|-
CASSSSWGQGGMNTEAFF
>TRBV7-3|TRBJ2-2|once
CASLGQFNTGELFF
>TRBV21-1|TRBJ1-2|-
CASSKAGAYGYTF
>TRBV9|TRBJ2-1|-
CASSVGKGRTPDNEQFF
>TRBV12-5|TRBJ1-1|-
CASGSGRSEAFF
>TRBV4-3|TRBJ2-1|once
CASSHVTGGNYNEQFF
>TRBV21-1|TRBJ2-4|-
CASSTGTGGFKNIQYF
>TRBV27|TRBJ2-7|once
CASSPRQGNYEQYF
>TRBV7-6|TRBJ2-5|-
CASSPPGGTQYF
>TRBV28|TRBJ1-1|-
CASSPTGPGTEAFF
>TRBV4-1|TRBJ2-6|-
CASSHGQGSGANVLTF
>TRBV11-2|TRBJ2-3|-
CASSLGRSTGTQYF
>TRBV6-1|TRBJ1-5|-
CASSEDFWGNQPQHF
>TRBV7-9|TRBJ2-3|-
CASSPPLQATDTQYF
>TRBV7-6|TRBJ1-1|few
CASSLTGSEAFF
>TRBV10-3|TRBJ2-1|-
CATRSLLDEQFF
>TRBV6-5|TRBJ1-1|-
CASGDGGVHTEAFF
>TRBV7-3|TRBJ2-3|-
CASSLGGLAGETDTQYF
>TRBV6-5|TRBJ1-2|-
CASSYRRGLRGYTF
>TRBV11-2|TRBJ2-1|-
CASSLDQVPAAYNEQFF
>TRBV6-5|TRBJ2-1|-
CAVGYNEQFF
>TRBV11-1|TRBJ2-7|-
CASSYAGISYEQYF
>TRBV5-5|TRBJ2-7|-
CASSLVGAGEQYF
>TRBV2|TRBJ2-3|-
CASSRAGLNTDTQYF
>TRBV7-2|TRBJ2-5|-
CASSLAWGGTGGAETQYF